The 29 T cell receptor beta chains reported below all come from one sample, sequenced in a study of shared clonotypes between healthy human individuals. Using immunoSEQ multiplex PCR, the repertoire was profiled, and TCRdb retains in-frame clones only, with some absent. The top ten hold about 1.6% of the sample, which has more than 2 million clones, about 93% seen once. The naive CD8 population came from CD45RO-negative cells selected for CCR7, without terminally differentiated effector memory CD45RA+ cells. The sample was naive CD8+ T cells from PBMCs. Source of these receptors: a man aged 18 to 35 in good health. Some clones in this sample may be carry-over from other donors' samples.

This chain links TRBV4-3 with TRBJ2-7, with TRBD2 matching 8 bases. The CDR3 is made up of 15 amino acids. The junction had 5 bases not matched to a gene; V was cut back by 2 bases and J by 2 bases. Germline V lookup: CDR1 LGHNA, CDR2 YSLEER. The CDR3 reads CASSQLAGQTYEQYF. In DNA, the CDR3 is TGCGCCAGCAGCCAACTAGCGGGCCAGACCTACGAGCAGTACTTC.

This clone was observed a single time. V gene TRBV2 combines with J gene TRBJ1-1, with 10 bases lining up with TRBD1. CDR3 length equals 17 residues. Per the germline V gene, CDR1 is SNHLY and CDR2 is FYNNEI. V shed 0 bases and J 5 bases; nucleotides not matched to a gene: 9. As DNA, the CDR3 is TGTGCCAGCAGTGAAGCTCGGGGACAGGGGTTGTGGACTGAAGCTTTCTTT. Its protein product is CASSEARGQGLWTEAFF.

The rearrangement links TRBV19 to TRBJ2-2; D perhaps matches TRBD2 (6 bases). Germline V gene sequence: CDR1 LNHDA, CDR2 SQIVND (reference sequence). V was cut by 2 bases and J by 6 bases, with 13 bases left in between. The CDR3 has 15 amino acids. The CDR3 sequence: CASSIIMGGSGELFF. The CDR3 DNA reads TGTGCCAGTAGTATAATAATGGGGGGTTCCGGGGAGCTGTTTTTT.

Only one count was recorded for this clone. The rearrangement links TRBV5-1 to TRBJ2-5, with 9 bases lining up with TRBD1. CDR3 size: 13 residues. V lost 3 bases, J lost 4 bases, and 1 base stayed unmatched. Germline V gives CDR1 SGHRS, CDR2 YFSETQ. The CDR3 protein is CASSSDRGETQYF. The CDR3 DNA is TGCGCCAGCAGCTCGGACAGGGGAGAGACCCAGTACTTC.

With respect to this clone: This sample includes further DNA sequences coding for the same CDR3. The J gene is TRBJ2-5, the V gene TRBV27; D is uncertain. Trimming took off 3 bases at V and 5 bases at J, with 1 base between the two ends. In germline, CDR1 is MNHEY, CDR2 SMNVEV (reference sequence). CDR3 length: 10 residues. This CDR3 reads CASSLETQYF. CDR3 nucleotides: TGTGCCAGCAGTTTGGAGACCCAGTACTTC.

The CDR3 protein is CASSILKGSYEQYF. The CDR3 DNA is TGTGCCAGCAGCATACTTAAGGGGTCCTACGAGCAGTACTTC. The chain links TRBV7-9 to TRBJ2-7, with D perhaps matching TRBD1 (5 bases). V was trimmed by 5 bases and J by 1 base, leaving 12 bases between them. This CDR3 has 14 amino acids. Germline-derived CDR1 and CDR2 are SEHNR and FQNEAQ (reference sequence).

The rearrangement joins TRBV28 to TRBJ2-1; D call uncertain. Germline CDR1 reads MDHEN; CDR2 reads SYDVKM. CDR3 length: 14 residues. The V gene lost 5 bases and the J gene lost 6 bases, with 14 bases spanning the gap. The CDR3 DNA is TGTGCCAGCAGTCCTCGAGGAGTTGTCAATGAGCAGTTCTTC. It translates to CASSPRGVVNEQFF.

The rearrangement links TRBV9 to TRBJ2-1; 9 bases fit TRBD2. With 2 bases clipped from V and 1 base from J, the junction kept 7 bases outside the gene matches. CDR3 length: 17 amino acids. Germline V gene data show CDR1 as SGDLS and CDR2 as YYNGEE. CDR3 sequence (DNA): TGTGCCAGCAGCGTCAACCAGCGGGAGGCTTCCTACAATGAGCAGTTCTTC. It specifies CASSVNQREASYNEQFF.

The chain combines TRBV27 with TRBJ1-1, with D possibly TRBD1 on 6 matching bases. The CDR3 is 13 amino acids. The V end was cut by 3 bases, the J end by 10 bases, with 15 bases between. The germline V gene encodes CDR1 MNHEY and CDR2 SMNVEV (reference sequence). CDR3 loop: CASSFSRGVGAFF. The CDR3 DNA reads TGTGCCAGCAGTTTTTCCAGGGGAGTCGGAGCTTTCTTT.

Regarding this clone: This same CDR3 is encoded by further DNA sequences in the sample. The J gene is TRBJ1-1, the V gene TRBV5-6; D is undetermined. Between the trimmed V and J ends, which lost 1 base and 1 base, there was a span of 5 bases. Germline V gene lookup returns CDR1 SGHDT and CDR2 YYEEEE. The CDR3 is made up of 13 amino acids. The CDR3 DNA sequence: TGTGCCAGCAGCTTGAATTCGAACACTGAAGCTTTCTTT. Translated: CASSLNSNTEAFF.

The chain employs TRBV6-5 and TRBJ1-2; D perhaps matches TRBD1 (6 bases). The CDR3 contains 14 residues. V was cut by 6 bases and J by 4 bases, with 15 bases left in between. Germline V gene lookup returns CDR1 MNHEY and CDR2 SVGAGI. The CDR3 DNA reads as TGTGCCAGCAGCTACCCAGGGGCCCTCTATGGCTACACCTTC. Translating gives CASSYPGALYGYTF.

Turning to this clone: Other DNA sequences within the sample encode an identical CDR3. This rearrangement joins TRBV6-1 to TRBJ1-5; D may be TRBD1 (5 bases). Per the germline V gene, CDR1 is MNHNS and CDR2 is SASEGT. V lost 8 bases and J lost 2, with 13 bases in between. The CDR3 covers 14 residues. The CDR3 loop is CASRGGWGNQPQHF. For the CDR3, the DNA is TGTGCCAGCCGTGGGGGTTGGGGCAATCAGCCCCAGCATTTT.

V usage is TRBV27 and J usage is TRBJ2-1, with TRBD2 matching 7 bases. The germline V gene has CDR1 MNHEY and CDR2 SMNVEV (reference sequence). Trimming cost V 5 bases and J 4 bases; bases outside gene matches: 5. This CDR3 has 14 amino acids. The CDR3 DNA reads TGTGCCAGCAGTCTAGCGGAGGATTACAATGAGCAGTTCTTC. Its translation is CASSLAEDYNEQFF.

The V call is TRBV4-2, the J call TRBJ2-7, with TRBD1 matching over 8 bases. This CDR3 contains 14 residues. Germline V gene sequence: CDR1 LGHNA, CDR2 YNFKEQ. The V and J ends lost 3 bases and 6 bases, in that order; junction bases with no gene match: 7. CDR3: CASSHPQGAGEQYF. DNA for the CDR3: TGTGCCAGCAGCCATCCCCAGGGGGCAGGCGAGCAGTACTTC.

Here the CDR3 reads CASSLGLMGPNTEAFF. The CDR3 coding sequence is TGTGCCAGCAGCTTAGGTTTGATGGGGCCGAACACTGAAGCTTTCTTT. The rearrangement links TRBV11-2 to TRBJ1-1; possibly TRBD1 for D (5 bases). The V and J ends lost 1 base and 1 base respectively, with 13 bases between them. Germline loops: CDR1 SGHAT, CDR2 FQNNGV. The CDR3 contains 16 residues.

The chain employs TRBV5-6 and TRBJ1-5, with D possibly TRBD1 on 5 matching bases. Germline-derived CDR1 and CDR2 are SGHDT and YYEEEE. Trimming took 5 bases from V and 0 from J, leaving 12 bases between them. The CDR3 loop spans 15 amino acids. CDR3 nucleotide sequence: TGTGCCAGCAGACTGGGGCCCGATAGCAATCAGCCCCAGCATTTT. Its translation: CASRLGPDSNQPQHF.

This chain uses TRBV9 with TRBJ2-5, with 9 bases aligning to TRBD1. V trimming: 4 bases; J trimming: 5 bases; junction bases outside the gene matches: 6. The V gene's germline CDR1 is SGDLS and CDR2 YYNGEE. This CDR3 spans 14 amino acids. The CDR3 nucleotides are TGTGCCAGCAGCACCGGACAGGGGTACGAGACCCAGTACTTC. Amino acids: CASSTGQGYETQYF.

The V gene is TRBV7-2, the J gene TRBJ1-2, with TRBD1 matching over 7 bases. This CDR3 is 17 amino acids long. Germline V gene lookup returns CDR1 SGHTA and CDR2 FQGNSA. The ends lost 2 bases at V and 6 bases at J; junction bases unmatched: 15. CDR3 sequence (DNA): TGTGCCAGCAGCTTAAAATCCCGGCAGTGGGACAGTGATGGCTACACCTTC. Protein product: CASSLKSRQWDSDGYTF.

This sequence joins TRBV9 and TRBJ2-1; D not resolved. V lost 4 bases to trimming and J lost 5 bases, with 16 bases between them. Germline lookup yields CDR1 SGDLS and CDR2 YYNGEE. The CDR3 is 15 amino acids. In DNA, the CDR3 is TGTGCCAGCAGCACGCACCTTTCTCCAGACAATGAGCAGTTCTTC. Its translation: CASSTHLSPDNEQFF.

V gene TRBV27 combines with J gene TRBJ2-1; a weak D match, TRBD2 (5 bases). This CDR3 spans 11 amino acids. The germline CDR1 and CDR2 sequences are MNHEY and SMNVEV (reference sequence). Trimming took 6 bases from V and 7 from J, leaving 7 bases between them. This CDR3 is CASRRANEQFF. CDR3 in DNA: TGTGCCAGCAGGAGGGCGAATGAGCAGTTCTTC.

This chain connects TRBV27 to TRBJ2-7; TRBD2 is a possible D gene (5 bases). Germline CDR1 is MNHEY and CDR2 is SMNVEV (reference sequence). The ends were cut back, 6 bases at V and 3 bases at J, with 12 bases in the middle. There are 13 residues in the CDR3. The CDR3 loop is CASRVGRGYEQYF. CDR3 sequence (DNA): TGTGCCAGCAGGGTAGGTCGGGGCTACGAGCAGTACTTC.

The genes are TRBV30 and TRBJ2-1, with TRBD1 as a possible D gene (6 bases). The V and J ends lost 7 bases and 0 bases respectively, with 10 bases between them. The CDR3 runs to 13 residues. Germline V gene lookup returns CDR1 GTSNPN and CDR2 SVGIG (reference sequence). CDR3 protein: CAYGQLSYNEQFF. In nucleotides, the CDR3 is TGTGCCTACGGACAGCTCTCCTACAATGAGCAGTTCTTC.

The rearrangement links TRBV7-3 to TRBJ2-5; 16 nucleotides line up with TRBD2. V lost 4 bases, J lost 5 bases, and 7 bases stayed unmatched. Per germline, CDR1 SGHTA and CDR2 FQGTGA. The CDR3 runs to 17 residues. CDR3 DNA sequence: TGTGCCAGCAGCTCCGGGACTAGCGGGAGGGCTGGTGAGACCCAGTACTTC. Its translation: CASSSGTSGRAGETQYF.

In nucleotides, the CDR3 is TGTGCCAGCAGCCAGCGGGCTAGCGGGAGTTCCTACGAGCAGTACTTC. It encodes CASSQRASGSSYEQYF. The V gene is TRBV14, the J gene TRBJ2-7, with TRBD2 matching 10 bases. This CDR3 spans 16 amino acids. Germline CDR1 reads SGHDN; CDR2 reads FVKESK. The trim removed 3 bases at V and 1 base at J, leaving 6 bases unmatched.

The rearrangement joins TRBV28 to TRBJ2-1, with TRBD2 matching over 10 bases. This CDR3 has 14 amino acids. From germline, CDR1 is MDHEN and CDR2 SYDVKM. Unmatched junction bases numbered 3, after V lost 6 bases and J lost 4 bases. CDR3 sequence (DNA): TGTGCCAGCAGACCTAGCGGGAGATACAATGAGCAGTTCTTC. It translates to CASRPSGRYNEQFF. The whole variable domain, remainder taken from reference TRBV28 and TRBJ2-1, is DVKVTQSSRYLVKRTGEKVFLECVQDMDHENMFWYRQDPGLGLRLIYFSYDVKMKEKGDIPEGYSVSREKKERFSLILESASTNQTSMYLCASRPSGRYNEQFFGPGTRLTVL.

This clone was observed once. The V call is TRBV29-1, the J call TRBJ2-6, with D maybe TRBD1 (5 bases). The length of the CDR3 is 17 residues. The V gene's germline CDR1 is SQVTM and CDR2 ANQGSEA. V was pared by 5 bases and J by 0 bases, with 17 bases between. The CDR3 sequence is CSVLDRFESSGANVLTF. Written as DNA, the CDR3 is TGCAGCGTTTTAGACAGATTCGAGAGCTCTGGGGCCAACGTCCTGACTTTC.

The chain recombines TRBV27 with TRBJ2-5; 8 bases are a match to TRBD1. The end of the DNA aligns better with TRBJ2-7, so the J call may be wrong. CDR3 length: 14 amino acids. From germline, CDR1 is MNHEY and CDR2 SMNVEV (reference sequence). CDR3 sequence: CASSLQGVHYEQYF. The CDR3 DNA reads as TGTGCCAGCAGTCTACAGGGGGTCCACTACGAGCAGTACTTC.

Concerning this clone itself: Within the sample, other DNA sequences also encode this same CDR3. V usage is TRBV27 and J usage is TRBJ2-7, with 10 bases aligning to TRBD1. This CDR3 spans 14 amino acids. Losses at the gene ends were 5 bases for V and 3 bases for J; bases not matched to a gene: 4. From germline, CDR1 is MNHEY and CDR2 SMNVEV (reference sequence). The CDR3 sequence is CASSPRTGGYEQYF. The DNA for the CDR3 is TGTGCCAGCAGTCCCCGGACAGGGGGCTACGAGCAGTACTTC.

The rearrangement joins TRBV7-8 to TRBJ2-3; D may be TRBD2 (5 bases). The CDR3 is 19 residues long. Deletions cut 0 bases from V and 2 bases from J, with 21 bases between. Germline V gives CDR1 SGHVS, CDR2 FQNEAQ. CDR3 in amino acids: CASSLAPSYVGIYTDTQYF. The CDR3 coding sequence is TGTGCCAGCAGCTTAGCCCCCAGTTATGTCGGGATCTACACAGATACGCAGTATTTT. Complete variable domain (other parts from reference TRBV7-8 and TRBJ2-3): GAGVSQSPRYKVAKRGQDVALRCDPISGHVSLFWYQQALGQGPEFLTYFQNEAQLDKSGLPSDRFFAERPEGSVSTLKIQRTQQEDSAVYLCASSLAPSYVGIYTDTQYFGPGTRLTVL.